This TCR beta chain was obtained from a study of cytomegalovirus exposure and HLA in healthy donors. The PCR employed 60 Vbeta primers together with 13 Jbeta primers. The protocol was immunoSEQ multiplex PCR, while the TCRdb copy is restricted to in-frame clones and leaves out a portion. The sample includes approximately 160,000 clones, roughly 84% of them seen just once. Study-wide results and limits: Associated with cytomegalovirus, according to the listing, were 150 to 200 TCR beta chains. What a later analysis reportedly showed was that an Asian-associated ancestry cluster had fewer N-insertions than the roughly 670-donor mean.

Turning to this clone: No antigen is known for it.

There are 16 residues in the CDR3. CDR1 MNHNS and CDR2 SASEGT come from the germline V gene. After removal of 4 bases from V and 7 bases from J, the junction contained 16 bases not matched to a gene. Specimen: PBMCs. This chain joins TRBV6-1 and TRBJ2-7; 7 bases line up with TRBD1. The source is a boy aged 2 to 10 in good health and CMV-seronegative. Here the CDR3 reads CASSARQGPVLPEQYF. The CDR3 DNA is TGTGCCAGCAGTGCCCGACAGGGCCCCGTTCTCCCGGAGCAGTACTTC.